This TCR beta chain was documented in a study of shared clonotypes between healthy human individuals. Clones were sequenced by immunoSEQ multiplex PCR, and TCRdb holds only the in-frame ones, with some missing. The table includes 450,000 to 600,000 clones, 79% detected once. Comment on this clone: Its antigen is still unknown.

Study-level findings and limits: Clonotype sharing among donors likely depends on sequencing depth.

What was sequenced was PBMCs. The source is a woman in her forties in good health. Some clones in this sample may be carry-over from other donors' samples.

The CDR3 protein is CASSEFRDYGYTF. As DNA, the CDR3 is TGTGCCAGCAGTGAATTCAGGGATTATGGCTACACCTTC. The chain recombines TRBV6-1 with TRBJ1-2, with a possible D match to TRBD1 (5 bases). The V end was cut by 2 bases, the J end by 5 bases, with 9 bases between. CDR1 is MNHNS and CDR2 is SASEGT in the germline V gene. This CDR3 contains 13 residues.